Listed here are 13 T cell receptor beta chains from one sample, sequenced in a study of brain T cells in children with intractable seizures. Time point indicated: blood from clinic visit 5 months post-surgery; TSC patient then seizure free. Clones were sequenced by immunoSEQ multiplex PCR, and TCRdb holds only the in-frame ones, with some missing. Here the sample spans hundreds of thousands of clones, 93% being singletons. The sample was peripheral blood, taken roughly 5 months after surgery. The receptors originated from a boy in the first two years of life with tuberous sclerosis and intractable seizures.

This chain connects TRBV29-1 to TRBJ1-2; D is unresolved. The V gene's germline CDR1 is SQVTM and CDR2 ANQGSEA. The CDR3 contains 10 residues. V was shortened by 6 bases and J by 5 bases, with 7 bases between the two germline ends. In nucleotides, the CDR3 is TGCAGCGTCGAGGAGTATGGCTACACCTTC. Protein: CSVEEYGYTF.

The rearrangement links TRBV7-9 to TRBJ2-3; 8 bases map to TRBD2. Germline lookup yields CDR1 SEHNR and CDR2 FQNEAQ (reference sequence). V trimming: 1 base; J trimming: 0 bases; junction bases outside the gene matches: 6. This CDR3 has 17 amino acids. The CDR3 nucleotides read TGTGCCAGCAGCTTAGTGGCACGGGAGGGTAGCACAGATACGCAGTATTTT. Its protein is CASSLVAREGSTDTQYF.

The chain carries TRBV20-1 and TRBJ2-7, with 8 nucleotides matching TRBD2. CDR1 is DFQATT and CDR2 is SNEGSKA in the germline V gene (reference sequence). V trimming: 3 bases; J trimming: 3 bases; junction bases outside the gene matches: 16. The CDR3 is 17 amino acids. CDR3 bases: TGCAGTGCTAGTAAACAGTGGGGGACTAGGGGTAACTACGAGCAGTACTTC. It specifies CSASKQWGTRGNYEQYF.

Note on this clone: Other DNA sequences from this sample encode an identical CDR3 as well. This chain links TRBV7-6 with TRBJ1-3; no reliable D call. V was cut by 1 base and J by 7 bases, with 11 bases left in between. CDR3 length equals 14 residues. Germline assignment: CDR1 SGHVS and CDR2 FNYEAQ. DNA for the CDR3: TGTGCCAGCAGCTTAGGGTCAGCGGCCAACACCATATATTTT. Its protein product is CASSLGSAANTIYF.

This clone was counted once. The chain couples TRBV4-1 to TRBJ2-1; 10 bases map to TRBD2. From germline, CDR1 is MGHRA and CDR2 YSYEKL. The CDR3 runs to 17 residues. V lost 1 base and J lost 9; bases outside the gene matches: 12. The CDR3 bases are TGCGCCAGCAGCCAAGGGCTAGCGGGGGTGGTGATTGGTGAGCAGTTCTTC. Translated, it gives CASSQGLAGVVIGEQFF.

This rearrangement joins TRBV30 to TRBJ2-2; D gene unclear. Germline V gene sequence: CDR1 GTSNPN, CDR2 SVGIG (reference sequence). The CDR3 sequence is 15 residues long. V dropped 1 base and J dropped 0 bases, with 9 bases sitting between them. The DNA of the CDR3 is TGTGCCTGGAGTGGGTCTTTCGCGAACACCGGGGAGCTGTTTTTT. Its translation: CAWSGSFANTGELFF. The variable domain in full, completed from reference TRBV30 and TRBJ2-2, reads SQTIHQWPATLVQPVGSPLSLECTVEGTSNPNLYWYRQAAGRGLQLLFYSVGIGQISSEVPQNLSASRPQDRQFILSSKKLLLSDSGFYLCAWSGSFANTGELFFGEGSRLTVL.

Note on this clone: Other DNA sequences in the sample encode the same CDR3. The chain joins TRBV9 to TRBJ2-5; no definite D call. The CDR3 is made up of 12 amino acids. CDR1 is SGDLS, CDR2 YYNGEE, per germline. Trimming took 0 bases from V and 5 from J, leaving 5 bases between them. The chain's CDR3 is CASSVAGETQYF. The CDR3 DNA follows: TGTGCCAGCAGCGTAGCGGGTGAGACCCAGTACTTC.

This clone was counted a single time. The rearrangement joins TRBV5-8 to TRBJ1-6; 7 bases are shared with TRBD1. This CDR3 has 17 residues. V was pared by 0 bases and J by 5 bases, with 8 bases of the junction left unmatched. The germline gives CDR1 SGHTS, CDR2 YDEGEE. The CDR3 spells CASSLVFGDSDNSPLHF. In nucleotides, the CDR3 is TGTGCCAGCAGCTTGGTTTTCGGGGACAGCGATAATTCACCCCTCCACTTT.

The chain joins TRBV24-1 to TRBJ1-2, with a weak D call TRBD1 (6 bases). The CDR3 is made up of 15 amino acids. Germline values: CDR1 KGHDR, CDR2 SFDVKD. V gave up 5 bases and J gave up 0 bases, with 12 bases separating them. CDR3 bases: TGTGCCACCAGTGGCTGGACAGCTACTAACTATGGCTACACCTTC. Amino acids: CATSGWTATNYGYTF.

This chain joins TRBV30 and TRBJ1-1; D remains ambiguous. CDR1 and CDR2 (germline): GTSNPN, SVGIG (reference sequence). Deletions cut 5 bases from V and 0 bases from J, with 7 bases between. The CDR3 extends over 12 amino acids. The CDR3 sequence is CAWGLLNTEAFF. The CDR3 DNA is TGTGCCTGGGGACTCTTGAACACTGAAGCTTTCTTT.

The chain joins TRBV14 to TRBJ1-4; D gene uncertain. V lost 1 base to trimming and J lost 3 bases, with 6 bases between them. The CDR3 totals 14 residues. CDR1 SGHDN and CDR2 FVKESK come from the germline V gene. CDR3: CASSQVGPNEKLFF. The DNA for the CDR3 is TGTGCCAGCAGCCAAGTAGGGCCTAATGAAAAACTGTTTTTT.

V is TRBV3-1 (or the pseudogene TRBV3-2) and J is TRBJ2-1; D might be TRBD1 or TRBD2, each matching 6 bases. This CDR3 is 17 amino acids long. The germline V gene encodes CDR1 LGHDT and CDR2 YNNKEL (reference sequence). Trimming removed 5 bases at V and 6 bases at J, with 23 bases between. In DNA form, the CDR3 reads TGTGCCAGCAGCTCCTCGAACCGGGGGCCCAGATTCAATGAGCAGTTCTTC. It translates to CASSSSNRGPRFNEQFF.

The chain uses TRBV18 and TRBJ2-3; TRBD2 is a possible D gene (6 bases). The germline CDR1 and CDR2 sequences are KGHSH and LQKENI. The CDR3 totals 13 residues. Between the trimmed V and J ends, which lost 8 bases and 6 bases, there was a span of 15 bases. CDR3 DNA: TGTGCCAGCGGGGACCGGGAGTTCGATACGCAGTATTTT. The encoded protein is CASGDREFDTQYF.